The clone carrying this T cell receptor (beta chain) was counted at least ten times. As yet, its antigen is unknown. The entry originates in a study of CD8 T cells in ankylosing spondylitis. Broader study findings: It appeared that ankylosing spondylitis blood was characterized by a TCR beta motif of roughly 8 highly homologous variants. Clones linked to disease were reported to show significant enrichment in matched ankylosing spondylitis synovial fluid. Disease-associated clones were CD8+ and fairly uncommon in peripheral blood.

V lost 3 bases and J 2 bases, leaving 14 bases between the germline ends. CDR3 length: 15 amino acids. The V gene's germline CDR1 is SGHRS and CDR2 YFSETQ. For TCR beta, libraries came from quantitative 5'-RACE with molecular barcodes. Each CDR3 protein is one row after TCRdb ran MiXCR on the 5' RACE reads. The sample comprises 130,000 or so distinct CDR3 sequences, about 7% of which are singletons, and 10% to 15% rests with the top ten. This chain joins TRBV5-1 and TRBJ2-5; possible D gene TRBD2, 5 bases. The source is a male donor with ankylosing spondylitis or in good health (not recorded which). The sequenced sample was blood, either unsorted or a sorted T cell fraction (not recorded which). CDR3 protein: CASSSNTGNQETQYF. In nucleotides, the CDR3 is TGCGCCAGCAGCTCGAACACGGGGAATCAAGAGACCCAGTACTTC.